Listed below are T cell receptor beta chains from one sample, sequenced in a study of CD8+ T cells in alopecia areata. Produced via immunoSEQ multiplex PCR; TCRdb's table is partial and in-frame only. The table includes 150,000 or so clones, around 86% detected once. Sequencing was performed on CD8+ T cells sorted from blood, taken at week 0. These receptors came from a human donor with alopecia areata. CDR3s include the opening cysteine and the closing phenylalanine or tryptophan. The D gene is left open where the match is weak. Part of the rows lack a size; the others show once, few, many or a class for expanded clones.

abundance,j_gene,d_gene,v_gene,CDR3aa,CDR3nt
NA,TRBJ2-2,NA,TRBV27,CASSLWDTGELFF,TGTGCCAGCAGTTTATGGGATACCGGGGAGCTGTTTTTT
NA,TRBJ2-2,NA,TRBV10-3,CASTPGVGDTGELFF,TGTGCCAGCACTCCGGGGGTGGGAGACACCGGGGAGCTGTTTTTT
NA,TRBJ2-3,TRBD2,TRBV27,CASNLVAGGADTQYF,TGTGCCAGCAATTTAGTGGCGGGAGGTGCGGATACGCAGTATTTT
few,TRBJ2-7,NA,TRBV29-1,CSVEGLGSKYEQYF,TGCAGCGTTGAGGGCCTGGGATCGAAGTACGAGCAGTACTTC
NA,TRBJ2-1,NA,TRBV13,CASSRVGVGYNNEQFF,TGTGCCAGCAGCCGGGTGGGGGTAGGGTACAACAATGAGCAGTTCTTC
NA,TRBJ2-7,TRBD1,TRBV5-6,CASSRPGTGDEQYF,TGTGCCAGCAGCCGTCCCGGGACAGGGGACGAGCAGTACTTC
NA,TRBJ1-1,TRBD1,TRBV6-1,CASSEMMTGENTEAFF,TGTGCCAGCAGTGAGATGATGACAGGGGAGAACACTGAAGCTTTCTTT
NA,TRBJ2-7,TRBD2,TRBV7-9,CASSQTSGSSYEQYF,TGTGCCAGCAGCCAGACTAGCGGGTCGTCCTACGAGCAGTACTTC
NA,TRBJ2-7,NA,TRBV27,CASRDSQGSYEQYF,TGTGCCAGCAGGGACAGCCAGGGGTCCTACGAGCAGTACTTC
NA,TRBJ2-1,TRBD2,TRBV6-5,CASSYLSGSYNEQFF,TGTGCCAGCAGTTATCTTAGCGGGAGCTACAATGAGCAGTTCTTC
NA,TRBJ2-7,TRBD2,TRBV7-9,CASSHRDYHYEQYF,TGTGCCAGCAGCCACCGGGACTACCACTACGAGCAGTACTTC
once,TRBJ2-7,NA,TRBV6-5,CASRSYEQYF,TGTGCCAGCAGATCCTACGAGCAGTACTTC
NA,TRBJ2-7,NA,TRBV19,CASSDTSYEQYF,TGTGCCAGTAGCGACACGTCCTACGAGCAGTACTTC
once,TRBJ2-1,NA,TRBV21-1,CASSKGGVLAGDSEQFF,TGTGCCAGCAGCAAAGGGGGGGTACTAGCGGGAGACAGTGAGCAGTTCTTC
NA,TRBJ1-2,NA,TRBV29-1,CSVAGSGAPNYGYTF,TGCAGCGTCGCCGGAAGCGGGGCACCTAACTATGGCTACACCTTC
few,TRBJ1-1,NA,TRBV6-4,CASSDSGSGGAEAFF,TGTGCCAGCAGTGACTCGGGATCAGGAGGGGCTGAAGCTTTCTTT
NA,TRBJ2-3,TRBD2,TRBV7-2,CASSLAAPTSGGANTDTQYF,TGTGCCAGCAGCTTAGCCGCCCCTACTAGCGGGGGGGCCAACACAGATACGCAGTATTTT
NA,TRBJ2-5,TRBD2,TRBV7-7,CATLAGETQYF,TGTGCTACACTAGCGGGCGAGACCCAGTACTTC